The 17 T cell receptor beta chains given below trace back to one sample, sequenced in a study of blood T cell repertoires in COVID-19. Repertoires were generated with immunoSEQ multiplex PCR, while TCRdb's copy carries only in-frame clones and drops some. The sample yields about 120,000 clones, 86% seen once. The sample consisted of peripheral blood. Receptors originate from a man in his forties with acute or convalescent COVID-19.

This clone was seen more than once but under ten times. The rearrangement links TRBV7-2 to TRBJ2-7, with 7 bases identical to TRBD1. The V and J ends lost 5 bases and 1 base, in that order; junction bases with no gene match: 5. Germline CDR1 and CDR2: SGHTA and FQGNSA. This CDR3 comprises 14 residues. CDR3 coding DNA: TGTGCCAGCAGCATCGGACAGGAATCCTACGAGCAGTACTTC. Encoded protein: CASSIGQESYEQYF.

The CDR3 nucleotides are TGCGCCAGCAGCTTGGTACAGGTCTCCTACAATGAGCAGTTCTTC. Translating it yields CASSLVQVSYNEQFF. V usage is TRBV5-1 and J usage is TRBJ2-1, with D perhaps matching TRBD1 (5 bases). The V gene lost 0 bases and the J gene lost 0 bases, with 7 bases spanning the gap. This CDR3 is built from 15 residues. In germline, CDR1 is SGHRS, CDR2 YFSETQ.

CDR3 residues: CASSRGDQPQHF. In DNA form, the CDR3 reads TGTGCCAGCAGCCGGGGGGATCAGCCCCAGCATTTT. The gene calls are TRBV7-2 and TRBJ1-5, with a weak D call TRBD1 (5 bases). In germline, CDR1 is SGHTA, CDR2 FQGNSA. V was clipped by 5 bases and J by 5 bases, with 7 bases between them. CDR3 length: 12 amino acids.

The chain combines TRBV7-9 with TRBJ1-1; D perhaps matches TRBD1 (5 bases). V was shortened by 5 bases and J by 4 bases, with 11 bases between the two germline ends. From germline, CDR1 is SEHNR and CDR2 FQNEAQ (reference sequence). The length of the CDR3 is 13 residues. CDR3 bases: TGTGCCAGCAGCCCTCCGGGGGTCACTGAAGCTTTCTTT. It specifies CASSPPGVTEAFF. Based on the CDR3 plus reference TRBV7-9 and TRBJ1-1, the full variable domain is DTGVSQNPRHKITKRGQNVTFRCDPISEHNRLYWYRQTLGQGPEFLTYFQNEAQLEKSRLLSDRFSAERPKGSFSTLEIQRTEQGDSAMYLCASSPPGVTEAFFGQGTRLTVV.

The V and J genes are TRBV14 and TRBJ1-2, with unresolved D. Germline V gene lookup returns CDR1 SGHDN and CDR2 FVKESK. The V gene lost 1 base and the J gene lost 0 bases, with 6 bases spanning the gap. This CDR3 comprises 14 residues. The CDR3 here is CASSQVQSNYGYTF. The CDR3 DNA is TGTGCCAGCAGCCAAGTGCAGTCTAACTATGGCTACACCTTC. Full variable domain (remainder filled in from reference TRBV14 and TRBJ1-2): EAGVTQFPSHSVIEKGQTVTLRCDPISGHDNLYWYRRVMGKEIKFLLHFVKESKQDESGMPNNRFLAERTGGTYSTLKVQPAELEDSGVYFCASSQVQSNYGYTFGSGTRLTVV.

Notes on this clone: This same CDR3 is encoded by further DNA sequences in the sample. The rearrangement joins TRBV30 to TRBJ1-2, with 8 bases aligning to TRBD1. The CDR3 runs to 13 residues. J lost 5 bases, V lost 4 bases, and 6 bases had no gene match. CDR1 and CDR2 from the germline V gene are GTSNPN and SVGIG (reference sequence). CDR3 bases: TGTGCCTGGAAAGGACAGGGTCCGTATGGCTACACCTTC. Translating gives CAWKGQGPYGYTF.

The V gene is TRBV19, the J gene TRBJ2-5, with D perhaps matching TRBD2 (5 bases). CDR1 LNHDA and CDR2 SQIVND come from the germline V gene (reference sequence). V was cut by 3 bases and J by 11 bases, with 10 bases left in between. There are 11 residues in the CDR3. In DNA form, the CDR3 reads TGTGCCAGTAGTATGAGGGAGAGGCAGTACTTC. Translation gives CASSMRERQYF.

This chain uses TRBV20-1 with TRBJ2-7, with D perhaps TRBD2 (6 bases). The ends were cut back, 3 bases at V and 7 bases at J, with 13 bases in the middle. The CDR3 has 12 residues. In germline, CDR1 is DFQATT, CDR2 SNEGSKA (reference sequence). The DNA for the CDR3 is TGCAGTGCTAGTTGGGGGGTGAGGGAGCAGTACTTC. This sequence encodes CSASWGVREQYF.

The chain carries TRBV19 and TRBJ2-1, with D perhaps TRBD1 (6 bases). In germline, CDR1 is LNHDA, CDR2 SQIVND (reference sequence). The CDR3 spans 15 residues. Trimming left V 6 bases short and J 4 bases short, with 16 bases between. CDR3 nucleotide sequence: TGTGCCAGTAGAGCCGGGGACAATTGGTACAATGAGCAGTTCTTC. Its translation is CASRAGDNWYNEQFF.

The genes are TRBV5-1 and TRBJ2-2; the match to TRBD1 covers 7 bases. Germline values: CDR1 SGHRS, CDR2 YFSETQ. Trimming took 5 bases from V and 1 from J; bases not matched to a gene: 8. The CDR3 runs 16 residues. DNA for the CDR3: TGCGCCAGCAGGTCGACCGGGACAGTGAACACCGGGGAGCTGTTTTTT. This encodes CASRSTGTVNTGELFF. Filled out from reference TRBV5-1 and TRBJ2-2, the complete variable domain reads KAGVTQTPRYLIKTRGQQVTLSCSPISGHRSVSWYQQTPGQGLQFLFEYFSETQRNKGNFPGRFSGRQFSNSRSEMNVSTLELGDSALYLCASRSTGTVNTGELFFGEGSRLTVL.

This clone was detected a few times. The chain has TRBV4-2 and TRBJ2-3, with 11 bases fitting TRBD2. The CDR3 is 17 residues long. V was clipped by 1 base and J by 5 bases; unmatched bases: 8. Germline V CDR1 and CDR2: LGHNA, YNFKEQ. The CDR3 DNA is TGTGCCAGCAGCCAAGTAGCGGGGGGGCAGTCAATAGATACGCAGTATTTT. Amino acids: CASSQVAGGQSIDTQYF.

This clone appeared a single time. The CDR3 sequence is CASTSTLLAGPGDTQYF. CDR3 nucleotides: TGTGCCAGCACCTCTACCCTCCTAGCGGGGCCGGGGGATACGCAGTATTTT. This sequence joins TRBV28 and TRBJ2-3; TRBD2 aligns across 9 bases. CDR1 is MDHEN and CDR2 is SYDVKM in the germline V gene. The CDR3 sequence is 17 residues long. J gave up 6 bases and V 7 bases, and 17 bases lay outside the gene matches.

The chain recombines TRBV20-1 with TRBJ1-2; maybe TRBD1 (6 bases). This CDR3 has 11 amino acids. The germline gives CDR1 DFQATT, CDR2 SNEGSKA (reference sequence). The CDR3 coding sequence is TGCACGCCTGGGGGGGCAAGAAGCTACACCTTC. Amino acid sequence: CTPGGARSYTF.

This chain joins TRBV6-5 and TRBJ2-7, with 8 bases matching TRBD2. V was pared by 0 bases and J by 3 bases, with 7 bases of the junction left unmatched. The CDR3 extends over 16 amino acids. Germline V gives CDR1 MNHEY, CDR2 SVGAGI. This chain's CDR3 is CASSYSTGLGSYEQYF. The CDR3 nucleotides read TGTGCCAGCAGTTACTCGACGGGACTAGGGAGCTACGAGCAGTACTTC.

The chain links TRBV29-1 to TRBJ2-7; 7 bases match TRBD1. V lost 4 bases to trimming and J lost 3 bases; unmatched junction nucleotides: 3. The CDR3 extends over 12 amino acids. The germline gives CDR1 SQVTM, CDR2 ANQGSEA. CDR3: CSVAGTVYEQYF. The CDR3 coding sequence is TGCAGCGTTGCCGGGACAGTCTACGAGCAGTACTTC.

This clone showed up just a few times. The V gene is TRBV30, the J gene TRBJ2-5; TRBD2 agrees at 9 bases. This CDR3 is built from 14 residues. The germline V gene has CDR1 GTSNPN and CDR2 SVGIG (reference sequence). The trim removed 4 bases at V and 5 bases at J, leaving 8 bases unmatched. CDR3 sequence (DNA): TGTGCCTGGAACCCTACTAGCGGGCGGGAGACCCAGTACTTC. Translation gives CAWNPTSGRETQYF.

The J gene is TRBJ1-2, the V gene TRBV4-2; a possible D gene is TRBD1 (5 bases). The V end was cut by 3 bases, the J end by 6 bases, with 17 bases between. In germline, CDR1 is LGHNA, CDR2 YNFKEQ. This CDR3 spans 15 amino acids. This CDR3 reads CASSQRRGTGDGYTF. The CDR3 DNA sequence: TGTGCCAGCAGCCAGAGACGGGGGACGGGGGATGGCTACACCTTC.